The clone carrying this TCR beta chain was detected only once. These data originate in a study of blood T cell repertoires in COVID-19. Profiled with immunoSEQ multiplex PCR; TCRdb holds only in-frame clones, not every one. The sample carries fewer than 100,000 clones, 80% to 90% recorded once. This clonotype was sampled from a man at least 80 years old in a cohort sampled during active COVID-19. The material sequenced was peripheral blood.

The CDR3 nucleotides are TGTGCCAGCAGTGAAGCGAGGACAGGGGGCCCTACAACTAATGAAAAACTGTTTTTT. The encoded protein is CASSEARTGGPTTNEKLFF. The rearrangement links TRBV2 to TRBJ1-4; TRBD1 agrees at 11 bases. The CDR3 totals 19 residues. Per germline, CDR1 SNHLY and CDR2 FYNNEI. Trimming removed 0 bases from V and 0 bases from J; junction bases left unmatched: 6.